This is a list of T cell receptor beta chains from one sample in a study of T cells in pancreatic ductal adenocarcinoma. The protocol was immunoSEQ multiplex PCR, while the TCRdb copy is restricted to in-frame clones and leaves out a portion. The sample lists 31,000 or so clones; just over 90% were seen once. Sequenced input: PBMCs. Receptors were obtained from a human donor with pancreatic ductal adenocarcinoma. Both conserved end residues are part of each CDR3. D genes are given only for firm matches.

CDR3: CASSSDRGLEAFF; D: TRBD1; J: TRBJ1-1; V: TRBV6-6
CDR3: CASNSPTGYNEQFF; D: TRBD1; J: TRBJ2-1; V: TRBV5-4
CDR3: CASMKAGGVETQYF; D: TRBD2; J: TRBJ2-5; V: TRBV25-1
CDR3: CASSQRIAWEQYF; D: .; J: TRBJ2-7; V: TRBV5-3
CDR3: CASASPTPGRNYGYTF; D: .; J: TRBJ1-2; V: TRBV28
CDR3: CASSQTGAYGYTF; D: .; J: TRBJ1-2; V: TRBV2
CDR3: CASSRYSPNQPQHF; D: .; J: TRBJ1-5; V: TRBV5-6
CDR3: CASSLGNRVASTDTQYF; D: .; J: TRBJ2-3; V: TRBV11-2
CDR3: CSVRGPHQAFF; D: .; J: TRBJ1-1; V: TRBV29-1
CDR3: CASLKSVTGEAFF; D: .; J: TRBJ1-1; V: TRBV28
CDR3: CASSKDVRGDVAQHF; D: .; J: TRBJ1-5; V: TRBV2
CDR3: CASSLSYQYNEQFF; D: .; J: TRBJ2-1; V: TRBV7-3
CDR3: CASSIGTSGYNEQFF; D: TRBD2; J: TRBJ2-1; V: TRBV19
CDR3: CASSIDRGSNQPQHF; D: TRBD1; J: TRBJ1-5; V: TRBV19
CDR3: CASSLELRLAGGNGELFF; D: TRBD2; J: TRBJ2-2; V: TRBV7-8
CDR3: CASSSLQGTEAFF; D: .; J: TRBJ1-1; V: TRBV5-1
CDR3: CASSTSGSADTQYF; D: TRBD2; J: TRBJ2-3; V: TRBV7-2
CDR3: CATSRPDRGITDTQYF; D: TRBD1; J: TRBJ2-3; V: TRBV15
CDR3: CAWTPDRAGYTF; D: TRBD1; J: TRBJ1-2; V: TRBV30
CDR3: CASSLVGPGELFF; D: .; J: TRBJ2-2; V: TRBV7-2
CDR3: CASSYRGSSGNTIYF; D: TRBD1; J: TRBJ1-3; V: TRBV19
CDR3: CASSTGTAPGNTIYF; D: TRBD1; J: TRBJ1-3; V: TRBV6-6
CDR3: CATSKRSGRVTDTQYF; D: TRBD2; J: TRBJ2-3; V: TRBV15
CDR3: CASSPSGRTRGEQFF; D: TRBD2; J: TRBJ2-1; V: TRBV7-9
CDR3: CASSPGRISYEQYF; D: .; J: TRBJ2-7; V: TRBV5-1
CDR3: CASSPHPRRSYHPQYF; D: .; J: TRBJ2-5; V: TRBV7-9
CDR3: CASSLGQRPIAQHF; D: .; J: TRBJ1-5; V: TRBV11-2
CDR3: CASSQSVSGTGVPYEQYF; D: TRBD1; J: TRBJ2-7; V: TRBV23-1
CDR3: CAISDSDRQETQYF; D: TRBD1; J: TRBJ2-5; V: TRBV10-3
CDR3: CASSQGTSNQPQHF; D: .; J: TRBJ1-5; V: TRBV4-2
CDR3: CATSGRAGLLAKNIQYF; D: .; J: TRBJ2-4; V: TRBV15
CDR3: CASSTETGIPYEQYF; D: TRBD1; J: TRBJ2-7; V: TRBV2
CDR3: CASSPGGRGGGYTF; D: TRBD1; J: TRBJ1-2; V: TRBV4-1
CDR3: CASSQRDGIYEQYF; D: .; J: TRBJ2-7; V: TRBV4-3
CDR3: CATRREDPDTQYF; D: .; J: TRBJ2-3; V: TRBV15
CDR3: CASSSNTEAFF; D: .; J: TRBJ1-1; V: TRBV6-5
CDR3: CASRGWALDEKLFF; D: .; J: TRBJ1-4; V: TRBV5-1
CDR3: CASSDSAQPQHF; D: .; J: TRBJ1-5; V: TRBV7-4
CDR3: CASSLVGVETQYF; D: .; J: TRBJ2-5; V: TRBV7-6
CDR3: CASYQRGLDTQYF; D: TRBD2; J: TRBJ2-3; V: TRBV5-4
CDR3: CASSPTAGPANYGYTF; D: .; J: TRBJ1-2; V: TRBV5-4
CDR3: CASSSWGQDRANVLTF; D: TRBD1; J: TRBJ2-6; V: TRBV28
CDR3: CASSTSGASTDTQYF; D: TRBD2; J: TRBJ2-3; V: TRBV11-1
CDR3: CASSVAGGRPSGNTIYF; D: .; J: TRBJ1-3; V: TRBV9
CDR3: CASSLGDVGNTIYF; D: .; J: TRBJ1-3; V: TRBV5-6
CDR3: CATSSLGRGNTIYF; D: .; J: TRBJ1-3; V: TRBV15
CDR3: CASSMSRGWNQPQHF; D: .; J: TRBJ1-5; V: TRBV19